The text below deals with one TCR beta chain. Its antigen is as yet unknown. Clones were read by immunoSEQ multiplex PCR, and TCRdb kept only the in-frame ones, dropping some. Of under 50,000 clones listed, around 80% are singletons. These data come from a study of T cell responses to AZD1222 COVID-19 vaccine. Study-wide results and caveats: Elevations in Spike-specific TCR breadth and depth followed administration of two AZD1222 doses. At baseline, seropositivity was found in only 5 to 7 AZD1222 recipients. Repertoires were collected only later (after the peak T cell response had occurred). Clonal diversity was possibly underestimated, and the donors were mostly white British, with more females.

Germline V gene sequence: CDR1 LGHNT, CDR2 FRNRAP. Unmatched junction bases numbered 8, after V lost 6 bases and J lost 6 bases. The CDR3 sequence is 14 residues long. Sequencing was performed on peripheral blood, taken 28 days after the second dose of the MenACWY control vaccine. The sequence was obtained from an adult who received the MenACWY meningococcal vaccine as a control. The chain combines TRBV12-5 with TRBJ1-1; 9 positions agree with TRBD1. The CDR3 coding sequence is TGTGCTAGTGGGGCGGGACAGGGCTTCGCTGAAGCTTTCTTT. This encodes CASGAGQGFAEAFF.